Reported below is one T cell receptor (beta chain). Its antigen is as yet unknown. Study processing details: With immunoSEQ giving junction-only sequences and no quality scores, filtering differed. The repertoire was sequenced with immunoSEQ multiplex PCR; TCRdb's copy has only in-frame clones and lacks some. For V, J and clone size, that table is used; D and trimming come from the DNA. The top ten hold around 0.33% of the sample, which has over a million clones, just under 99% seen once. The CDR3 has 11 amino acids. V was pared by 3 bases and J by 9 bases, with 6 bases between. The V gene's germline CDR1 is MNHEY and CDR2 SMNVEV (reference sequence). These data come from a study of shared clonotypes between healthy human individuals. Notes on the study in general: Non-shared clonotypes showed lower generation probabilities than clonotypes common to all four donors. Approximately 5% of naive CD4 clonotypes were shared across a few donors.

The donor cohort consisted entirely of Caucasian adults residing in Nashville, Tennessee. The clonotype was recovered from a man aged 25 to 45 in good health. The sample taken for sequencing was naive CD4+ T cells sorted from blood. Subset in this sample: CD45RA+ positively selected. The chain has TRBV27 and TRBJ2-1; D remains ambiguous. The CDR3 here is CASSFGLEQFF. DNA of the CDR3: TGTGCCAGCAGTTTCGGTCTTGAGCAGTTCTTC.